Only a few counts were recorded for the clone carrying this T cell receptor (beta chain). Authors of the study amplified TCR beta CDR3 regions from RNA transcripts. HTBI primers were the set used in a first-round RT-PCR of the TCR CDR3. Each CDR3 protein gets one entry after TCRdb re-called the multiplex PCR reads with MiXCR. The sample carries some 720,000 distinct CDR3 sequences, 15% to 20% recorded once. The sample belongs to a study of T cells in Graves' hyperthyroidism and ophthalmopathy. The sequence derives from a man aged 18 to 30 with Graves' hyperthyroidism. The sample comprised blood.

For the CDR3, the DNA is TGCAGCGTGAAGGGACTAGCGGGAGGCGATGAGCAGTTCTTC. Translated, it gives CSVKGLAGGDEQFF. The chain carries TRBV29-1 and TRBJ2-1, with 15 bases lining up with TRBD2. J gave up 8 bases and V 6 bases, and 5 bases lay outside the gene matches. Germline CDR1 reads SQVTM; CDR2 reads ANQGSEA. The CDR3 length is 14 residues.